Below are 27 T cell receptor beta chains sequenced from a single sample in a study of sequential checkpoint blockade in melanoma. Documented treatment: randomized to nivolumab then ipilimumab (arm A) or the reverse (arm B). The data were produced by immunoSEQ multiplex PCR, yet TCRdb's version contains in-frame clones alone and is incomplete. The repertoire holds under 7,000 clones, with approximately 53% as singletons. The material sequenced was CD8+ T cells sorted from blood (inferred from file names), taken from a patient given nivolumab and ipilimumab in sequence. Receptors originate from a human donor with melanoma.

In this sample, this clone turned up a few times. This sequence joins TRBV30 and TRBJ1-6; D might be TRBD1 (5 bases). Germline V lookup: CDR1 GTSNPN, CDR2 SVGIG (reference sequence). V dropped 1 base and J dropped 7 bases, with 23 bases sitting between them. CDR3 size: 18 residues. The CDR3 nucleotides are TGTGCCTGGAGTGATGACGAGACCTGGGGCGGGAAGAATTCACCCCTCCACTTT. Its translation is CAWSDDETWGGKNSPLHF.

This clone turned up a few times. The gene calls are TRBV7-6 and TRBJ2-2; a weak D match, TRBD2 (5 bases). The CDR3 totals 13 residues. Looked up from germline, CDR1 is SGHVS and CDR2 is FNYEAQ. V was shortened by 5 bases and J by 5 bases, with 9 bases between the two germline ends. In DNA form, the CDR3 reads TGTGCCAGCAGCCCCCCGGGAACCGGGGAGCTGTTTTTT. Encoded protein: CASSPPGTGELFF.

The rearrangement links TRBV13 to TRBJ2-3, with a weak D call TRBD1 (6 bases). Per the germline V gene, CDR1 is PRHDT and CDR2 is FYEKMQ (reference sequence). The CDR3 loop spans 16 amino acids. Deletions cut 8 bases from V and 2 bases from J, with 20 bases between. The CDR3 DNA is TGTGCCAGCCAACTCAGGGGCCTAGACTACACAGATACGCAGTATTTT. Its translation is CASQLRGLDYTDTQYF.

V gene TRBV4-3 combines with J gene TRBJ2-7; unclear D gene. Trimming stripped 1 base from V and 2 bases from J, with 9 bases between. Germline CDR1 reads LGHNA; CDR2 reads YSLEER. This CDR3 has 14 amino acids. CDR3 nucleotide sequence: TGCGCCAGCAGCCAAGGCGGCACAACCTACGAGCAGTACTTC. It encodes CASSQGGTTYEQYF.

This clone has just a few counts. CDR3 amino acids: CASSLGPSGSGSTDTQYF. CDR3 nucleotide sequence: TGCGCCAGCAGCTTGGGCCCTAGCGGGAGCGGGAGCACAGATACGCAGTATTTT. V gene TRBV5-1 combines with J gene TRBJ2-3, with 10 bases aligning to TRBD2. The V gene's germline CDR1 is SGHRS and CDR2 YFSETQ. The CDR3 is 18 amino acids. V shed 0 bases and J 0 bases; nucleotides not matched to a gene: 7.

This clone was seen more than once but under ten times. The V call is TRBV5-2, the J call TRBJ1-2; TRBD1 is the table's D call, not checked against the DNA. TRBV5-2 has pseudogene status. This CDR3 contains 16 residues. The CDR3 protein is CASSQDSRTGLRGYTF. CDR3 DNA sequence: TGCGCCAGCAGCCAAGACAGCCGGACAGGCTTGAGGGGCTACACCTTC.

About this clone: This likely traces to a read error, being one base from a far larger clone. This chain uses TRBV4-2 with TRBJ2-5; D is perhaps TRBD1 (7 bases). The DNA end is a closer match to TRBJ2-7, so the J assignment may be wrong. Germline V gene sequence: CDR1 LGHNA, CDR2 YNFKEQ. The CDR3 runs to 15 residues. CDR3 bases: TGTGCCAGCAGCCAAGAGCCAGGGGGGACCTACGAGCAGTACTTC. Translation: CASSQEPGGTYEQYF.

This chain uses TRBV6-4 with TRBJ2-1; tentatively, D is TRBD1 (6 bases). Trimming stripped 5 bases from V and 4 bases from J, with 12 bases between. The CDR3 is 14 amino acids. In germline, CDR1 is MRHNA, CDR2 SNTAGT. Here the CDR3 reads CASSPEGDYNEQFF. For the CDR3, the DNA is TGTGCCAGCAGTCCTGAGGGGGATTACAATGAGCAGTTCTTC.

This clone came up many times. This chain joins TRBV6-4 and TRBJ2-3, with 7 bases aligning to TRBD2. The CDR3 runs 16 residues. CDR1 is MRHNA, CDR2 SNTAGT, per germline. Germline trimming cut 3 bases from V and 0 bases from J; bases unmatched to any gene: 6. CDR3 nucleotide sequence: TGTGCCAGCAGTGAATTGTCTAGCGGAAGCACAGATACGCAGTATTTT. As protein: CASSELSSGSTDTQYF.

V is TRBV7-3 and J is TRBJ2-4, with a weak D call TRBD1 (6 bases). The CDR3 runs to 14 residues. Germline CDR1 SGHTA, CDR2 FQGTGA. With 3 bases removed from V and 8 bases from J, the gap between germline ends came to 14 bases. In DNA, the CDR3 is TGTGCCAGCAGCTTTAGAGGGGGTAGGGACATTCAGTACTTC. Translation gives CASSFRGGRDIQYF.

This rearrangement joins TRBV9 to TRBJ1-3; TRBD1 is a possible D gene (6 bases). The V gene lost 3 bases and the J gene lost 0 bases, with 13 bases spanning the gap. This CDR3 contains 16 residues. Germline V CDR1 and CDR2: SGDLS, YYNGEE. CDR3 sequence (DNA): TGTGCCAGCAGCGGCCCCGGGACAAGCTCTGGAAACACCATATATTTT. The encoded protein is CASSGPGTSSGNTIYF.

This clone was found once. The chain has TRBV6-1 and TRBJ2-7, with D tentatively TRBD1 (5 bases). Germline-derived CDR1 and CDR2 are MNHNS and SASEGT. This CDR3 has 14 residues. Trimming removed 1 base at V and 0 bases at J, with 7 bases between. In nucleotides, the CDR3 is TGTGCCAGCAGTGAAGGAGACAGCTCCTACGAGCAGTACTTC. Amino acids: CASSEGDSSYEQYF.

Only a few counts were recorded for this clone. The V and J genes are TRBV9 and TRBJ1-1, with D possibly matching TRBD1 (5 bases). The V gene's germline CDR1 is SGDLS and CDR2 YYNGEE. The CDR3 spans 15 residues. Trimming stripped 3 bases from V and 3 bases from J, with 15 bases between. The CDR3 region has the DNA TGTGCCAGCAGCGGATCCAGGGTGCCGGACACTGAAGCTTTCTTT. As protein: CASSGSRVPDTEAFF.

This clone was seen more than once but under ten times. This chain links TRBV5-1 with TRBJ1-2; TRBD1 matches 7 bases. CDR1 is SGHRS and CDR2 is YFSETQ in the germline V gene. This CDR3 spans 15 amino acids. The junction had 9 bases not matched to a gene; V was cut back by 6 bases and J by 1 base. Here the CDR3 reads CASNPYGTVNYGYTF. DNA of the CDR3: TGCGCCAGCAACCCCTACGGGACAGTTAACTATGGCTACACCTTC.

This clone is labeled as medium-sized (0.01 to 0.1%). This sequence joins TRBV4-3 and TRBJ2-6, with TRBD1 matching 7 bases. The J segment lost 0 bases and the V segment lost 0 bases, leaving 2 bases of the junction unmatched. This CDR3 region has 17 residues. The germline V gene encodes CDR1 LGHNA and CDR2 YSLEER. CDR3 coding DNA: TGCGCCAGCAGCCAAGATCCAGGGGGCTCTGGGGCCAACGTCCTGACTTTC. Translated: CASSQDPGGSGANVLTF.

The chain is built from TRBV5-1 and TRBJ2-7; D possibly corresponds to TRBD1 (6 bases). The CDR3 loop spans 15 amino acids. Deletions cut 4 bases from V and 3 bases from J, with 17 bases between. Germline CDR1 SGHRS, CDR2 YFSETQ. The CDR3 DNA reads as TGCGCCAGCAGCCCCTACCAGGGGATCTTCTACGAGCAGTACTTC. As protein: CASSPYQGIFYEQYF.

This chain uses TRBV7-9 with TRBJ2-1; 10 bases are shared with TRBD2. This CDR3 has 15 amino acids. Germline lookup yields CDR1 SEHNR and CDR2 FQNEAQ (reference sequence). The V and J ends lost 4 bases and 8 bases, in that order; junction bases with no gene match: 8. The chain's CDR3 is CASSSPEREGDEQFF. CDR3 DNA sequence: TGTGCCAGCAGCTCCCCAGAGCGGGAGGGCGATGAGCAGTTCTTC.

This clone is classed as medium-sized. The chain uses TRBV28 and TRBJ1-5; D unresolved. With 8 bases removed from V and 5 bases from J, the gap between germline ends came to 19 bases. The CDR3 covers 15 residues. The germline V gene has CDR1 MDHEN and CDR2 SYDVKM. The CDR3 loop reads CASVTPEGIDQPQHF. CDR3 nucleotides: TGTGCCAGCGTTACCCCGGAGGGAATCGATCAGCCCCAGCATTTT. Together with reference TRBV28 and TRBJ1-5, the CDR3 gives the full variable domain: DVKVTQSSRYLVKRTGEKVFLECVQDMDHENMFWYRQDPGLGLRLIYFSYDVKMKEKGDIPEGYSVSREKKERFSLILESASTNQTSMYLCASVTPEGIDQPQHFGDGTRLSIL.

J is TRBJ2-7 and V is TRBV27; tentatively, D is TRBD2 (6 bases). The CDR3 is 16 amino acids. Trimming shortened V by 5 bases and J by 4 bases, and 21 bases separated the two germline ends. Germline CDR1 MNHEY, CDR2 SMNVEV (reference sequence). The DNA for the CDR3 is TGTGCCAGCAGTAAACCTAGGACTACGACGACTTACGAGCAGTACTTC. This gives the protein CASSKPRTTTTYEQYF.

This clone was counted between two and nine times. V gene TRBV13 combines with J gene TRBJ2-5, with D possibly TRBD1 on 5 matching bases. The CDR3 is made up of 14 amino acids. Germline V gives CDR1 PRHDT, CDR2 FYEKMQ (reference sequence). Trimming took off 1 base at V and 5 bases at J, with 11 bases between the two ends. The CDR3 loop reads CASSLVRGLETQYF. The CDR3 nucleotides are TGTGCCAGCAGCTTAGTTAGGGGCCTGGAGACCCAGTACTTC.

This clone has more than one count but fewer than ten. The J gene is TRBJ2-1, the V gene TRBV15; no clear D. The germline CDR1 and CDR2 sequences are LNHNV and YYDKDF (reference sequence). V dropped 0 bases and J dropped 7 bases, with 7 bases sitting between them. This CDR3 has 13 amino acids. The DNA of the CDR3 is TGTGCCACCAGCAGAGATCTCGCGAATGAGCAGTTCTTC. Its translation is CATSRDLANEQFF.

By share, this clone ranks as medium-sized (0.01 to 0.1%). The chain uses TRBV27 and TRBJ2-7; 8 bases match TRBD1. Trimming took 2 bases from V and 3 from J; bases not matched to a gene: 3. The CDR3 extends over 14 amino acids. Germline assignment: CDR1 MNHEY and CDR2 SMNVEV (reference sequence). Here the CDR3 reads CASSLQGANYEQYF. DNA of the CDR3: TGTGCCAGCAGTTTACAGGGGGCTAACTACGAGCAGTACTTC.

This sequence joins TRBV7-3 and TRBJ2-1; D is ambiguous. This CDR3 region has 15 residues. Per germline, CDR1 SGHTA and CDR2 FQGTGA. V was shortened by 2 bases and J by 5 bases, with 13 bases between the two germline ends. The CDR3 here is CASSLQSAPNNEQFF. The CDR3 coding sequence is TGTGCCAGCAGCTTACAAAGCGCACCTAACAATGAGCAGTTCTTC.

V gene TRBV7-9 combines with J gene TRBJ2-7; the match to TRBD1 covers 7 bases. Germline V gene lookup returns CDR1 SEHNR and CDR2 FQNEAQ (reference sequence). V was pared by 1 base and J by 2 bases, with 5 bases of the junction left unmatched. This CDR3 region has 15 residues. CDR3 in amino acids: CASSLVRGNTYEQYF. The CDR3 nucleotides are TGTGCCAGCAGCTTAGTCAGGGGGAATACCTACGAGCAGTACTTC. The full variable domain, its missing parts supplied by reference TRBV7-9 and TRBJ2-7, is DTGVSQNPRHKITKRGQNVTFRCDPISEHNRLYWYRQTLGQGPEFLTYFQNEAQLEKSRLLSDRFSAERPKGSFSTLEIQRTEQGDSAMYLCASSLVRGNTYEQYFGPGTRLTVT.

The chain is built from TRBV7-9 and TRBJ1-2; D might be TRBD1 (6 bases). Germline V gene data show CDR1 as SEHNR and CDR2 as FQNEAQ (reference sequence). V shed 3 bases and J shed 1 base, with 12 bases lying between them. The CDR3 has 15 residues. The CDR3 is CASSFQGILNYGYTF. Written as DNA, the CDR3 is TGTGCCAGCAGCTTCCAGGGGATCCTTAACTATGGCTACACCTTC. Full variable domain (missing parts from reference TRBV7-9 and TRBJ1-2): DTGVSQNPRHKITKRGQNVTFRCDPISEHNRLYWYRQTLGQGPEFLTYFQNEAQLEKSRLLSDRFSAERPKGSFSTLEIQRTEQGDSAMYLCASSFQGILNYGYTFGSGTRLTVV.

This clone was counted between two and nine times. This chain joins TRBV4-1 and TRBJ2-2; 8 bases align to TRBD1. From germline, CDR1 is MGHRA and CDR2 YSYEKL. This CDR3 has 15 amino acids. Germline trimming cut 4 bases from V and 3 bases from J; bases unmatched to any gene: 4. DNA of the CDR3: TGCGCCAGCAGCCCGGACAGGGCCCACACCGGGGAGCTGTTTTTT. This translates into CASSPDRAHTGELFF.

The V and J genes are TRBV4-2 and TRBJ2-5; 10 bases are shared with TRBD1. The CDR3 sequence is 21 residues long. The V gene end was trimmed by 0 bases and the J gene end by 0 bases; junction bases not matched to a gene: 16. CDR1 and CDR2 from the germline V gene are LGHNA and YNFKEQ. CDR3 residues: CASSQEIVWGQGSPYQETQYF. Here the CDR3 DNA reads TGTGCCAGCAGCCAAGAGATCGTATGGGGACAGGGGTCCCCTTACCAAGAGACCCAGTACTTC.